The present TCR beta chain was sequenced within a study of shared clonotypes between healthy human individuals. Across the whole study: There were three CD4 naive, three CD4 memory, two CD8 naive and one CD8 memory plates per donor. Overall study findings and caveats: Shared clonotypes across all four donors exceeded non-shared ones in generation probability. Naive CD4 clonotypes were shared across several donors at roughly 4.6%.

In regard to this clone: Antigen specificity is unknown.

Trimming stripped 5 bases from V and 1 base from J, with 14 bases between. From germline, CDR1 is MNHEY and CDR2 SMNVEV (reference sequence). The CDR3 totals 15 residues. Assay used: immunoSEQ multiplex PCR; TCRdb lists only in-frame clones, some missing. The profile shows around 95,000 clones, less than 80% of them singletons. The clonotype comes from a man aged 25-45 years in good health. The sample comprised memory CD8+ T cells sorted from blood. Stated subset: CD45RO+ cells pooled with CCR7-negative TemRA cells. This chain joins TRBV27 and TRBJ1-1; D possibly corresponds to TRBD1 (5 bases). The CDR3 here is CASSALDTSNTEAFF. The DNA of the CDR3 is TGTGCCAGCAGTGCCTTGGACACCTCGAACACTGAAGCTTTCTTT.